This paragraph reports one T cell receptor (beta chain). Its specificity is not known. This entry comes from a study of cytomegalovirus exposure and HLA in healthy donors. At the level of the study: Unique TCR beta sequences numbering about 100 million came from approximately 180 million T cells in an earlier analysis. Early release data held tens of millions of unique TCRs from HLA-typed donors. The study, taken as a whole, reports: In a later analysis, DRB1 alleles had the most associated TCRs; HLA-C alleles the fewest.

Germline assignment: CDR1 MNHNS and CDR2 SASEGT. Trimming took 4 bases from V and 0 from J; bases not matched to a gene: 5. This CDR3 is built from 16 residues. In the PCR, 60 Vbeta and 13 Jbeta primers were used. Clones were sequenced by immunoSEQ multiplex PCR, and TCRdb holds only the in-frame ones, with some missing. The sample yields more than 100,000 clones, 78% seen once. Sequenced input: PBMCs. This TCR came from a woman aged 18-29 years in good health and CMV-seronegative. This sequence joins TRBV6-1 and TRBJ2-1; 8 bases match TRBD2. In nucleotides, the CDR3 is TGTGCCAGCAGTGGCTCACTAGCGGCCTCCTACAATGAGCAGTTCTTC. The encoded protein is CASSGSLAASYNEQFF.